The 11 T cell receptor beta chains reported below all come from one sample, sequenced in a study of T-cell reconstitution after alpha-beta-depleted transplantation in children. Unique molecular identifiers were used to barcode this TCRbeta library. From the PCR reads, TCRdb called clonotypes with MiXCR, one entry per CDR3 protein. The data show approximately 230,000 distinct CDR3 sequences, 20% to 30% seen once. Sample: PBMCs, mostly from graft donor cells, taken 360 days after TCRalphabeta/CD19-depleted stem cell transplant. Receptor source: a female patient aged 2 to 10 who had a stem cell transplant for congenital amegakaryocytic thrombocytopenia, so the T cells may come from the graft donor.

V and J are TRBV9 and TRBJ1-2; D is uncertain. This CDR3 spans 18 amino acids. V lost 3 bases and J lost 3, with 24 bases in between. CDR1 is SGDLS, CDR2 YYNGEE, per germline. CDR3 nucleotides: TGTGCCAGCAGCGCCGAGTCCCGGACGGGTTGGTCATACTATGGCTACACCTTC. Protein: CASSAESRTGWSYYGYTF.

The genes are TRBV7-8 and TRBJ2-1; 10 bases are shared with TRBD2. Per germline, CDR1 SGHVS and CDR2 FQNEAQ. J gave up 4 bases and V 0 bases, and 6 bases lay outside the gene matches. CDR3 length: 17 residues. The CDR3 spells CASSLASSGRAYNEQFF. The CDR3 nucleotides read TGTGCCAGCAGCTTAGCGTCGAGCGGGAGGGCTTACAATGAGCAGTTCTTC.

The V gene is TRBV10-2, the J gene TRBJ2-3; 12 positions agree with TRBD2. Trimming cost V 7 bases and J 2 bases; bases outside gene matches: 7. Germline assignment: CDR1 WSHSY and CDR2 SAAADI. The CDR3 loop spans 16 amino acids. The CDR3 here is CASMLRLAGDTDTQYF. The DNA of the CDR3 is TGCGCCAGCATGCTTAGACTAGCGGGAGACACAGATACGCAGTATTTT.

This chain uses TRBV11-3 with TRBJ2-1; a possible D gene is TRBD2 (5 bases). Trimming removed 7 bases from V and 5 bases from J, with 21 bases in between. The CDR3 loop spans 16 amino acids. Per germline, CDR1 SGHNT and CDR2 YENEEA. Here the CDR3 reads CASNYPGSPVDNEQFF. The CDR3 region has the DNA TGTGCCAGCAACTACCCGGGGTCTCCTGTGGACAATGAGCAGTTCTTC.

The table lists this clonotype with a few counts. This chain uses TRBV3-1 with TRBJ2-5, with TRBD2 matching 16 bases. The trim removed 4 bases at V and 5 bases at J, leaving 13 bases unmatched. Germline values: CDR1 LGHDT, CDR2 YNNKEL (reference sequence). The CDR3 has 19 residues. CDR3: CASSLPGLAGGPVFETQYF. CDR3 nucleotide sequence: TGTGCCAGCAGCCTTCCGGGACTAGCGGGAGGGCCGGTTTTCGAGACCCAGTACTTC.

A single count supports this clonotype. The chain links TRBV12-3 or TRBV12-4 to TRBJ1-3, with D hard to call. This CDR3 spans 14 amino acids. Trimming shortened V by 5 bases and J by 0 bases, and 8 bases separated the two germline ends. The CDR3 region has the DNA TGTGCCAGCAGTCCCGACGGCTCTGGAAACACCATATATTTT. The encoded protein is CASSPDGSGNTIYF.

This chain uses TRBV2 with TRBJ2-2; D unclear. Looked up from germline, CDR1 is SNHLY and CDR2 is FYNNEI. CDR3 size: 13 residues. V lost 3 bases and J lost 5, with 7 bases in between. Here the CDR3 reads CASSDQNTGELFF. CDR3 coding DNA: TGTGCCAGCAGTGATCAGAATACCGGGGAGCTGTTTTTT. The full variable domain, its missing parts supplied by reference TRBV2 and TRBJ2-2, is EPEVTQTPSHQVTQMGQEVILRCVPISNHLYFYWYRQILGQKVEFLVSFYNNEISEKSEIFDDQFSVERPDGSNFTLKIRSTKLEDSAMYFCASSDQNTGELFFGEGSRLTVL.

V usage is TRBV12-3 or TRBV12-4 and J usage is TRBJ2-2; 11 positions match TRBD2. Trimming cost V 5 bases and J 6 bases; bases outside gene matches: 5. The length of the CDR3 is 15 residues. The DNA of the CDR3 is TGTGCCAGCAGTCTACTAGCGGGAGCCCCCGGGGAGCTGTTTTTT. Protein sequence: CASSLLAGAPGELFF.

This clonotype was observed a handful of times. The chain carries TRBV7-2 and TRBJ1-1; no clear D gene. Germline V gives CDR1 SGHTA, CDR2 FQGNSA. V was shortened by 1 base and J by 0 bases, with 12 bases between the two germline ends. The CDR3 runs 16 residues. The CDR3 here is CASSLESVFLNTEAFF. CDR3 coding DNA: TGTGCCAGCAGCTTAGAATCCGTTTTCTTGAACACTGAAGCTTTCTTT.

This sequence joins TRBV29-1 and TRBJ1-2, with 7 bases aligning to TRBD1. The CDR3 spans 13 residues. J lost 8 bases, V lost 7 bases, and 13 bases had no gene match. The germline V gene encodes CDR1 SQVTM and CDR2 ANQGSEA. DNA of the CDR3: TGCAGCGCCGGGGACAGACGGTATCTAGGCTACACCTTC. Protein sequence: CSAGDRRYLGYTF.

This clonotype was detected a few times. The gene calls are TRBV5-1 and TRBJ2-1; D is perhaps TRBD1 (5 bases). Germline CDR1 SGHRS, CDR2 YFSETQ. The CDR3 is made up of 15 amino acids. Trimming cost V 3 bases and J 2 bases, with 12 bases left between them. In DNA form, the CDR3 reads TGCGCCAGCAGCTCCACAGGAGATACCTACAATGAGCAGTTCTTC. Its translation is CASSSTGDTYNEQFF.